The 8 T cell receptor beta chains listed next were all sequenced from one sample in a study of cytomegalovirus exposure and HLA in healthy donors. Measured with immunoSEQ multiplex PCR; TCRdb has only the in-frame clones, and not every one. The table records some 140,000 clones, 70% to 90% of them present only once. The source material was PBMCs. Source of these receptors: a woman aged 30 to 39 in good health and CMV-seropositive.

The V gene is TRBV10-3, the J gene TRBJ1-1; no firm D call. With 6 bases removed from V and 3 bases from J, the gap between germline ends came to 11 bases. The length of the CDR3 is 13 residues. Germline values: CDR1 ENHRY, CDR2 SYGVKD. CDR3 sequence reads: CAIRESGHTEAFF. DNA of the CDR3: TGTGCCATCAGGGAATCGGGTCACACTGAAGCTTTCTTT.

The genes are TRBV10-3 and TRBJ1-4; D gene unclear. V lost 3 bases and J 7 bases, leaving 12 bases between the germline ends. CDR3 length: 14 residues. Per germline, CDR1 ENHRY and CDR2 SYGVKD. The chain's CDR3 is CAISDIYGGEKLFF. Written as DNA, the CDR3 is TGTGCCATCAGTGATATTTACGGCGGTGAAAAACTGTTTTTT.

The chain recombines TRBV5-1 with TRBJ2-1; 11 bases line up with TRBD2. This CDR3 has 14 amino acids. Trimming at V came to 4 bases and at J to 8 bases, leaving 5 bases not matched to a gene. Germline lookup yields CDR1 SGHRS and CDR2 YFSETQ. Written as DNA, the CDR3 is TGCGCCAGCAGCCAGGGACTAGCGGTTCATGAGCAGTTCTTC. Protein sequence: CASSQGLAVHEQFF.

The chain couples TRBV15 to TRBJ2-3, with TRBD2 matching over 11 bases. Losses at the gene ends were 5 bases for V and 5 bases for J; bases not matched to a gene: 12. The CDR3 has 17 residues. The germline gives CDR1 LNHNV, CDR2 YYDKDF (reference sequence). CDR3 residues: CATSPTGLAGGQDTQYF. The CDR3 nucleotides read TGTGCCACCAGCCCGACGGGGCTAGCGGGGGGCCAAGATACGCAGTATTTT.

The genes are TRBV2 and TRBJ1-1; no definite D call. CDR1 and CDR2 (germline): SNHLY, FYNNEI. This CDR3 spans 13 amino acids. V was cut by 5 bases and J by 3 bases, with 10 bases left in between. The CDR3, as DNA: TGTGCCAGCAGTCTGCAGGACTACACTGAAGCTTTCTTT. This codes for CASSLQDYTEAFF.

The DNA for the CDR3 is TGTGCCAGCAGCGCAGCCGGGGTCTCAAGCCTCCAAAATGAGCAGTTCTTC. As protein: CASSAAGVSSLQNEQFF. The V and J genes are TRBV11-2 and TRBJ2-1; perhaps TRBD2 as D (5 bases). V dropped 5 bases and J dropped 7 bases, with 24 bases sitting between them. Germline lookup yields CDR1 SGHAT and CDR2 FQNNGV. The CDR3 loop spans 17 amino acids.

This rearrangement joins TRBV6-5 to TRBJ1-2, with 10 bases fitting TRBD1. The length of the CDR3 is 14 residues. Trimming took 2 bases from V and 5 from J; bases not matched to a gene: 2. Germline-derived CDR1 and CDR2 are MNHEY and SVGAGI. CDR3 DNA sequence: TGTGCCAGCAGTTACGGGGGACAGGGGTATGGCTACACCTTC. Its translation: CASSYGGQGYGYTF.

J is TRBJ1-1 and V is TRBV2; D gene uncertain. The CDR3 runs to 14 residues. Germline V gene data show CDR1 as SNHLY and CDR2 as FYNNEI. Deletions cut 8 bases from V and 1 base from J, with 14 bases between. The CDR3 reads CASALNPGNTEAFF. Written as DNA, the CDR3 is TGTGCCAGCGCCTTGAATCCGGGGAACACTGAAGCTTTCTTT.